The 21 T cell receptor beta chains presented below share a single source sample, sequenced in a study of T cell responses to AZD1222 COVID-19 vaccine. Clones were sequenced by immunoSEQ multiplex PCR, and TCRdb holds only the in-frame ones, with some missing. The sample includes 180,000 or so clones, around 90% of them seen just once. The sequenced sample was peripheral blood, obtained on day 0 of AZD1222 vaccination. Receptor source: an adult in good health.

The chain combines TRBV5-4 with TRBJ2-7; D remains ambiguous. The CDR3 spans 13 residues. V dropped 0 bases and J dropped 2 bases, with 6 bases sitting between them. Germline V gives CDR1 SGHNT, CDR2 YYREEE (reference sequence). The CDR3 loop reads CASSLGAAYEQYF. The CDR3 nucleotides read TGTGCCAGCAGCTTGGGGGCCGCCTACGAGCAGTACTTC.

The chain links TRBV9 to TRBJ2-1, with TRBD1 as a possible D gene (7 bases). This CDR3 has 15 amino acids. CDR1 is SGDLS and CDR2 is YYNGEE in the germline V gene. V dropped 4 bases and J dropped 4 bases, with 15 bases sitting between them. Written as DNA, the CDR3 is TGTGCCAGCAGCCCCACAGGGGAGGAGTACAATGAGCAGTTCTTC. This gives the protein CASSPTGEEYNEQFF.

This chain connects TRBV28 to TRBJ1-5, with a possible D match to TRBD1 (5 bases). V was shortened by 8 bases and J by 0 bases, with 14 bases between the two germline ends. The CDR3 runs to 15 residues. CDR1 MDHEN and CDR2 SYDVKM come from the germline V gene. The CDR3 protein is CASQLGGYSNQPQHF. CDR3 coding DNA: TGTGCCAGCCAGCTTGGGGGTTATAGCAATCAGCCCCAGCATTTT.

The rearrangement uses TRBV7-8 and TRBJ1-4; D call uncertain. The V gene's germline CDR1 is SGHVS and CDR2 FQNEAQ. Trimming removed 0 bases at V and 0 bases at J, with 8 bases between. The CDR3 covers 16 residues. This chain's CDR3 is CASSLAWGATNEKLFF. CDR3 coding DNA: TGTGCCAGCAGCTTAGCCTGGGGTGCAACTAATGAAAAACTGTTTTTT. Supplemented by reference TRBV7-8 and TRBJ1-4, the full variable domain reads GAGVSQSPRYKVAKRGQDVALRCDPISGHVSLFWYQQALGQGPEFLTYFQNEAQLDKSGLPSDRFFAERPEGSVSTLKIQRTQQEDSAVYLCASSLAWGATNEKLFFGSGTQLSVL.

The chain recombines TRBV9 with TRBJ1-3; no reliable D call. The V gene's germline CDR1 is SGDLS and CDR2 YYNGEE. V was clipped by 4 bases and J by 1 base, with 9 bases between them. CDR3 length: 14 amino acids. The CDR3 protein is CASSIDGSGNTIYF. In DNA, the CDR3 is TGTGCCAGCAGCATAGATGGATCTGGAAACACCATATATTTT.

The V gene is TRBV19, the J gene TRBJ1-5, with D possibly TRBD1 on 5 matching bases. Trimming cost V 1 base and J 7 bases, with 14 bases left between them. Germline V lookup: CDR1 LNHDA, CDR2 SQIVND (reference sequence). This CDR3 spans 15 amino acids. The CDR3 nucleotides read TGTGCCAGTAGTATAGGGCCGGGGGGAGGACAGCCCCAGCATTTT. This gives the protein CASSIGPGGGQPQHF.

The rearrangement joins TRBV29-1 to TRBJ1-2; 9 nucleotides align to TRBD1. Unmatched junction bases numbered 7, after V lost 7 bases and J lost 4 bases. This CDR3 has 13 amino acids. Germline loops: CDR1 SQVTM, CDR2 ANQGSEA. CDR3 nucleotides: TGCAGCGCGGGACCGGGACAGGGCTATGGCTACACCTTC. This translates into CSAGPGQGYGYTF.

V is TRBV9 and J is TRBJ2-7; D uncertain. V was shortened by 3 bases and J by 2 bases, with 12 bases between the two germline ends. Germline CDR1 is SGDLS and CDR2 is YYNGEE. This CDR3 spans 14 amino acids. CDR3 bases: TGTGCCAGCAGCGCCTCCGGGCCCCCCTACGAGCAGTACTTC. Protein product: CASSASGPPYEQYF.

This clone has just one count. The rearrangement links TRBV9 to TRBJ1-2; TRBD1 matches at 9 bases. Germline V gene lookup returns CDR1 SGDLS and CDR2 YYNGEE. The CDR3 has 16 amino acids. Losses at the gene ends were 6 bases for V and 5 bases for J; bases not matched to a gene: 14. The CDR3 reads CASNPGQGRTIYGYTF. The CDR3 DNA follows: TGTGCCAGCAACCCGGGACAGGGACGGACCATTTATGGCTACACCTTC. The entire variable domain, with the rest obtained from reference TRBV9 and TRBJ1-2, is as follows: DSGVTQTPKHLITATGQRVTLRCSPRSGDLSVYWYQQSLDQGLQFLIQYYNGEERAKGNILERFSAQQFPDLHSELNLSSLELGDSALYFCASNPGQGRTIYGYTFGSGTRLTVV.

This chain joins TRBV5-4 and TRBJ1-1; the D gene is possibly TRBD1 (5 bases). V lost 6 bases and J lost 1, with 13 bases in between. The germline CDR1 and CDR2 sequences are SGHNT and YYREEE (reference sequence). This CDR3 is 14 amino acids long. CDR3 bases: TGTGCCAGCACCCCCGGGGGAGAGAACACTGAAGCTTTCTTT. This sequence encodes CASTPGGENTEAFF.

V usage is TRBV19 and J usage is TRBJ1-1, with a tentative D call TRBD1 (5 bases). The ends were cut back, 7 bases at V and 3 bases at J, with 24 bases in the middle. The germline gives CDR1 LNHDA, CDR2 SQIVND (reference sequence). The CDR3 consists of 17 residues. CDR3 loop: CASMSPGFRRRDTEAFF. The DNA for the CDR3 is TGTGCCAGTATGAGCCCAGGGTTCCGTCGGCGTGACACTGAAGCTTTCTTT.

In its sample, this clone was seen once. The gene calls are TRBV19 and TRBJ2-3, with D tentatively TRBD2 (6 bases). V was shortened by 3 bases and J by 0 bases, with 13 bases between the two germline ends. Germline loops: CDR1 LNHDA, CDR2 SQIVND (reference sequence). The CDR3 runs to 16 residues. The CDR3 here is CASSIRDGGSTDTQYF. The CDR3 nucleotides are TGTGCCAGTAGTATCAGAGATGGGGGGAGCACAGATACGCAGTATTTT.

The chain combines TRBV28 with TRBJ1-5, with D possibly being TRBD1 (6 bases). The CDR3 covers 17 residues. Deletions cut 4 bases from V and 2 bases from J, with 18 bases between. Per germline, CDR1 MDHEN and CDR2 SYDVKM. The DNA for the CDR3 is TGTGCCAGCAGTTCAGTTGTTCAGGGGTTTGGCAATCAGCCCCAGCATTTT. This gives the protein CASSSVVQGFGNQPQHF. The whole variable domain, remainder taken from reference TRBV28 and TRBJ1-5, is DVKVTQSSRYLVKRTGEKVFLECVQDMDHENMFWYRQDPGLGLRLIYFSYDVKMKEKGDIPEGYSVSREKKERFSLILESASTNQTSMYLCASSSVVQGFGNQPQHFGDGTRLSIL.

The chain employs TRBV10-3 and TRBJ1-1; 7 positions agree with TRBD1. CDR3 length equals 14 residues. The germline V gene has CDR1 ENHRY and CDR2 SYGVKD. Unmatched junction bases numbered 3, after V lost 0 bases and J lost 5 bases. Here the CDR3 reads CAISESTGLTEAFF. Here the CDR3 DNA reads TGTGCCATCAGTGAGTCGACAGGGTTGACTGAAGCTTTCTTT.

The chain uses TRBV13 and TRBJ1-6; the D gene is possibly TRBD1 (5 bases). Per the germline V gene, CDR1 is PRHDT and CDR2 is FYEKMQ (reference sequence). Trimming shortened V by 1 base and J by 8 bases, and 12 bases separated the two germline ends. The CDR3 has 15 residues. The CDR3, as DNA: TGTGCCAGCAGCTTAGAACAGCGGGGGGATTCACCCCTCCACTTT. This sequence encodes CASSLEQRGDSPLHF.

The chain carries TRBV27 and TRBJ1-5; unclear D gene. Deletions cut 6 bases from V and 5 bases from J, with 11 bases between. Germline values: CDR1 MNHEY, CDR2 SMNVEV (reference sequence). The CDR3 is made up of 13 amino acids. CDR3 coding DNA: TGTGCCAGCAGCCCTCGGTTGGATCAGCCCCAGCATTTT. Protein sequence: CASSPRLDQPQHF.

The J gene is TRBJ1-2, the V gene TRBV27; D call uncertain. The CDR3 has 16 amino acids. With 3 bases removed from V and 0 bases from J, the gap between germline ends came to 14 bases. Looked up from germline, CDR1 is MNHEY and CDR2 is SMNVEV (reference sequence). CDR3 in DNA: TGTGCCAGCAGTTTTGTCAGGCCTAACACTAACTATGGCTACACCTTC. Amino acids: CASSFVRPNTNYGYTF.

This rearrangement joins TRBV7-3 to TRBJ1-5; maybe TRBD1 (5 bases). The V end lost 2 bases, the J end lost 0 bases, and 5 bases lay between the germline ends. This CDR3 spans 14 amino acids. The germline gives CDR1 SGHTA, CDR2 FQGTGA. The DNA of the CDR3 is TGTGCCAGCAGCTTACAGGGTAGCAATCAGCCCCAGCATTTT. Translation gives CASSLQGSNQPQHF.

This clone has only a few counts. The chain employs TRBV16 and TRBJ1-4; D ambiguous. Germline CDR1 and CDR2: KGHSY and FQNENV. The V end was cut by 0 bases, the J end by 10 bases, with 9 bases between. The CDR3 runs to 13 residues. DNA of the CDR3: TGTGCCAGCAGCCAATCGTCCGGCGGAAAACTGTTTTTT. It encodes CASSQSSGGKLFF.

About this clone: The same CDR3 arises from other DNA sequences in this sample as well. The genes are TRBV7-9 and TRBJ2-2; TRBD1 aligns across 7 bases. With V trimmed by 8 bases and J by 5 bases, 2 bases remained unmatched. The CDR3 is 12 residues long. Germline CDR1 is SEHNR and CDR2 is FQNEAQ (reference sequence). This chain's CDR3 is CASGRGTGELFF. Written as DNA, the CDR3 is TGTGCCAGCGGCAGGGGGACCGGGGAGCTGTTTTTT.

This sequence joins TRBV3-1 (or the pseudogene TRBV3-2) and TRBJ1-3, with D perhaps matching TRBD1 (5 bases). Trimming removed 1 base at V and 7 bases at J, with 11 bases between. This CDR3 is built from 14 residues. Germline V gene lookup returns CDR1 LGHDT and CDR2 YNNKEL (reference sequence). CDR3 region: CASSQGTFENTIYF. CDR3 DNA sequence: TGTGCCAGCAGCCAAGGGACATTTGAGAACACCATATATTTT.